These 5 T cell receptor beta chains were sequenced from one sample in a study of T-cell memory formation after mild COVID-19. TCRdb re-called the 5' RACE reads through MiXCR, storing one row per CDR3 protein. The profile covers about 430,000 distinct CDR3 sequences, with 20% to 25% appearing a single time and 8.5% to 10% taken by the ten largest. The source material was PBMCs or a T cell subset sorted from them (not recorded which). These TCRs come from an adult woman who had mild COVID-19 (a few samples of this study predate the infection). Cell type and time point are not known.

The chain links TRBV29-1 to TRBJ2-7; D remains ambiguous. CDR3 size: 10 residues. Germline V gives CDR1 SQVTM, CDR2 ANQGSEA. Trimming stripped 7 bases from V and 5 bases from J, with 9 bases between. The CDR3 DNA follows: TGCAGCGCCTCCGACCACGAGCAGTACTTC. Its protein is CSASDHEQYF.

This clonotype came up a few times. The chain employs TRBV3-1 and TRBJ2-7; TRBD2 matches 11 bases. V trimming: 4 bases; J trimming: 5 bases; junction bases outside the gene matches: 7. The CDR3 has 15 amino acids. CDR1 is LGHDT, CDR2 YNNKEL, per germline (reference sequence). The CDR3 nucleotides are TGTGCCAGCAGCCCAAGAGTTAGCGGGAGGGACGAGCAGTACTTC. Encoded protein: CASSPRVSGRDEQYF.

The CDR3 DNA reads TGTGCCAGCAGCCGCCCAGGGTCTAGCTCCTATAATTCACCCCTCCACTTT. Residues: CASSRPGSSSYNSPLHF. The V and J genes are TRBV4-2 and TRBJ1-6; weak D call: TRBD1 (5 bases). Germline V gene sequence: CDR1 LGHNA, CDR2 YNFKEQ. The V end was cut by 4 bases, the J end by 0 bases, with 13 bases between. The CDR3 sequence is 17 residues long.

There are many counts of this clonotype. The chain combines TRBV5-1 with TRBJ2-5; TRBD2 is a possible D gene (6 bases). The CDR3 is made up of 14 amino acids. Between the trimmed V and J ends, which lost 4 bases and 1 base, there was a span of 11 bases. Germline lookup yields CDR1 SGHRS and CDR2 YFSETQ. The CDR3 protein is CASSPGSGQETQYF. The CDR3 region has the DNA TGCGCCAGCAGCCCCGGGAGCGGCCAAGAGACCCAGTACTTC. Looking up the rest from reference TRBV5-1 and TRBJ2-5 gives the full variable domain: KAGVTQTPRYLIKTRGQQVTLSCSPISGHRSVSWYQQTPGQGLQFLFEYFSETQRNKGNFPGRFSGRQFSNSRSEMNVSTLELGDSALYLCASSPGSGQETQYFGPGTRLLVL.

The sample holds a few counts of this clonotype. The chain recombines TRBV29-1 with TRBJ2-2; possibly TRBD2 for D (6 bases). CDR3 size: 11 residues. Trimming removed 6 bases at V and 7 bases at J, with 9 bases between. From germline, CDR1 is SQVTM and CDR2 ANQGSEA. CDR3 residues: CSVRRGGELFF. In nucleotides, the CDR3 is TGCAGCGTCCGGCGGGGCGGGGAGCTGTTTTTT.